One sample yielded the 16 T cell receptor beta chains listed below, sequenced in a study of cytomegalovirus exposure and HLA in healthy donors. Primers for the PCR totalled 60 Vbeta and 13 Jbeta. The repertoire was sequenced with immunoSEQ multiplex PCR; TCRdb's copy has only in-frame clones and lacks some. The table lists about 200,000 clones, around 85% of them singletons. The sample consisted of PBMCs. The receptors were sampled from a man between 18 and 35 years old in good health and CMV-seronegative.

This clone was observed once. For the CDR3, the DNA is TGTGCCAGCAGTTCCGGAGGGACAGTCTACTATGGCTACACCTTC. Amino acids: CASSSGGTVYYGYTF. The rearrangement links TRBV28 to TRBJ1-2, with TRBD1 identical over 7 bases. Germline V CDR1 and CDR2: MDHEN, SYDVKM. This CDR3 region has 15 residues. J was trimmed by 3 bases and V by 4 bases; bases with no gene match: 8.

This rearrangement joins TRBV9 to TRBJ2-7, with D possibly TRBD2 on 6 matching bases. The CDR3 contains 16 residues. Trimming removed 3 bases at V and 4 bases at J, with 20 bases between. The germline V gene has CDR1 SGDLS and CDR2 YYNGEE. The CDR3 loop reads CASSEAGSLLPYEQYF. The CDR3 nucleotides are TGTGCCAGCAGCGAGGCGGGAAGCCTCCTACCGTACGAGCAGTACTTC.

The chain is built from TRBV27 and TRBJ2-7; D might be TRBD2 (7 bases). Deletions cut 2 bases from V and 5 bases from J, with 19 bases between. The germline gives CDR1 MNHEY, CDR2 SMNVEV (reference sequence). This CDR3 spans 16 amino acids. The DNA of the CDR3 is TGTGCCAGCAGTTTAAGGGAACCTTTCGGGGGGCACGAGCAGTACTTC. Its protein is CASSLREPFGGHEQYF.

The chain is built from TRBV19 and TRBJ1-1; no clear D. The CDR3 is 13 residues long. The germline V and J ends were trimmed by 7 bases and 0 bases, with 9 bases remaining between them. Germline V gives CDR1 LNHDA, CDR2 SQIVND (reference sequence). The CDR3 protein is CASNREMNTEAFF. The CDR3 region has the DNA TGTGCCAGTAACCGGGAAATGAACACTGAAGCTTTCTTT.

The gene calls are TRBV19 and TRBJ2-2; D is possibly TRBD1 (5 bases). In germline, CDR1 is LNHDA, CDR2 SQIVND (reference sequence). The CDR3 extends over 13 amino acids. V was trimmed by 2 bases and J by 7 bases, leaving 8 bases between them. CDR3 sequence reads: CASSIQGHGELFF. CDR3 in DNA: TGTGCCAGTAGTATACAGGGCCACGGGGAGCTGTTTTTT.

The chain links TRBV20-1 to TRBJ1-1; D may be TRBD1 (5 bases). This CDR3 comprises 11 residues. Germline CDR1 is DFQATT and CDR2 is SNEGSKA (reference sequence). For the CDR3, the DNA is TGCATTACCGGATTAAAGGGGCAAGCTTTCTTT. Encoded protein: CITGLKGQAFF.

The V gene is TRBV7-8, the J gene TRBJ2-1, with TRBD2 matching 9 bases. The CDR3 sequence is 15 residues long. The junction had 6 bases not matched to a gene; V was cut back by 2 bases and J by 7 bases. Germline V gives CDR1 SGHVS, CDR2 FQNEAQ. CDR3 in amino acids: CASSLWVAGENEQFF. CDR3 nucleotide sequence: TGTGCCAGCAGCTTATGGGTAGCGGGAGAAAATGAGCAGTTCTTC. Full variable domain (remainder filled in from reference TRBV7-8 and TRBJ2-1): GAGVSQSPRYKVAKRGQDVALRCDPISGHVSLFWYQQALGQGPEFLTYFQNEAQLDKSGLPSDRFFAERPEGSVSTLKIQRTQQEDSAVYLCASSLWVAGENEQFFGPGTRLTVL.

The chain links TRBV18 to TRBJ1-1; D unclear. V gave up 3 bases and J gave up 3 bases, with 8 bases separating them. Germline values: CDR1 KGHSH, CDR2 LQKENI. The CDR3 runs 13 residues. The CDR3 DNA sequence: TGTGCCAGCTCACCGATACGGGACACTGAAGCTTTCTTT. Encoded protein: CASSPIRDTEAFF.

The rearrangement joins TRBV4-3 to TRBJ2-7; D might be TRBD1 (5 bases). Germline CDR1 is LGHNA and CDR2 is YSLEER. This CDR3 has 14 amino acids. V gave up 0 bases and J gave up 2 bases, with 8 bases separating them. Written as DNA, the CDR3 is TGCGCCAGCAGCCAAGATCCAGGGCCCTACGAGCAGTACTTC. Its protein product is CASSQDPGPYEQYF.

The J gene is TRBJ2-5, the V gene TRBV4-1; a possible D gene is TRBD1 (6 bases). Judging by the DNA end, TRBJ2-7 fits better; the J call may be wrong. The CDR3 consists of 16 residues. The germline V gene encodes CDR1 MGHRA and CDR2 YSYEKL. The CDR3 reads CASSRLGNAGAYEQYF. CDR3 in DNA: TGCGCCAGCAGCCGACTGGGGAATGCAGGGGCCTACGAGCAGTACTTC.

The chain joins TRBV9 to TRBJ2-1; possibly TRBD2 for D (5 bases). The ends were cut back, 3 bases at V and 5 bases at J, with 15 bases in the middle. This CDR3 contains 15 residues. Germline CDR1 SGDLS, CDR2 YYNGEE. The CDR3 loop is CASSATSLANNEQFF. The CDR3 coding sequence is TGTGCCAGCAGCGCCACGAGCCTAGCTAACAATGAGCAGTTCTTC.

V usage is TRBV19 and J usage is TRBJ2-7, with D unresolved. This CDR3 comprises 13 residues. From germline, CDR1 is LNHDA and CDR2 SQIVND (reference sequence). With 3 bases removed from V and 3 bases from J, the gap between germline ends came to 9 bases. The CDR3 coding sequence is TGTGCCAGTAGTATTGCGGTCAACTACGAGCAGTACTTC. This codes for CASSIAVNYEQYF. Full variable domain (outside the CDR3, taken from reference TRBV19 and TRBJ2-7): DGGITQSPKYLFRKEGQNVTLSCEQNLNHDAMYWYRQDPGQGLRLIYYSQIVNDFQKGDIAEGYSVSREKKESFPLTVTSAQKNPTAFYLCASSIAVNYEQYFGPGTRLTVT.

V is TRBV5-6 and J is TRBJ2-2, with 10 bases aligning to TRBD1. The length of the CDR3 is 16 residues. The trim removed 3 bases at V and 4 bases at J, leaving 6 bases unmatched. Germline CDR1 reads SGHDT; CDR2 reads YYEEEE. CDR3 loop: CASSYDRGLGTGELFF. For the CDR3, the DNA is TGTGCCAGCAGCTACGACAGGGGGCTTGGCACCGGGGAGCTGTTTTTT.

In regard to this clone: Germline is not matched at one junction end, which may reflect a read error. This chain uses TRBV7-9 with TRBJ2-2; TRBD2 is a possible D gene (6 bases). Per the germline V gene, CDR1 is SEHNR and CDR2 is FQNEAQ (reference sequence). The CDR3 is 16 amino acids. Here the CDR3 DNA reads TGTTCCAGCAGCCCCAGGGACTCCTCATTCTCCGGGGAGCTGTTTTTT. Residues: CSSSPRDSSFSGELFF.

This rearrangement joins TRBV5-1 to TRBJ2-2, with 12 nucleotides matching TRBD2. This CDR3 has 15 residues. Germline CDR1 SGHRS, CDR2 YFSETQ. J was trimmed by 7 bases and V by 4 bases; bases with no gene match: 5. The CDR3 DNA reads as TGCGCCAGCAGCCCTAGCGGGAGGGCCATCGGGGAGCTGTTTTTT. Its protein is CASSPSGRAIGELFF.

The rearrangement uses TRBV19 and TRBJ2-3, with 13 positions matching TRBD2. J was trimmed by 4 bases and V by 6 bases; bases with no gene match: 7. Germline V lookup: CDR1 LNHDA, CDR2 SQIVND (reference sequence). There are 16 residues in the CDR3. Written as DNA, the CDR3 is TGTGCCAGTAGCAGGACTAGCGGGAGTTCGGCAGATACGCAGTATTTT. Translated: CASSRTSGSSADTQYF.